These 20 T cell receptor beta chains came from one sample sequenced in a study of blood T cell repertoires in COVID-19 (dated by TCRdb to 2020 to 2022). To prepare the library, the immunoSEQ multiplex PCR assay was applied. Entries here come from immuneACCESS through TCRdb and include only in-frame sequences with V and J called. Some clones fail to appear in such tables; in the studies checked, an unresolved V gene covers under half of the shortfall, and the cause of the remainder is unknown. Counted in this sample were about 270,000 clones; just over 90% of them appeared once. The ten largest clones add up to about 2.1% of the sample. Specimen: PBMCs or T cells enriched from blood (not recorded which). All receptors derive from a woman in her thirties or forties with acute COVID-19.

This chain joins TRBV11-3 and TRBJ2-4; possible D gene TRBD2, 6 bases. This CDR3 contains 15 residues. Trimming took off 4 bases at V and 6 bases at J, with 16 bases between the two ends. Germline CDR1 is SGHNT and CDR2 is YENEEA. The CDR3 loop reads CASSSILGTPNIQYF. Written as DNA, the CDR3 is TGTGCCAGCAGCTCCATCCTCGGGACTCCAAACATTCAGTACTTC.

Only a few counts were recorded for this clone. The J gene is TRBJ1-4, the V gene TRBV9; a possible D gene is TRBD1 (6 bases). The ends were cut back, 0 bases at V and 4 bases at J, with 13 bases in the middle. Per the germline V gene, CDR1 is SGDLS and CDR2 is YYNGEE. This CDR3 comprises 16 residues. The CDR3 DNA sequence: TGTGCCAGCAGCGTAGGACGGGGGGCGAGTAATGAAAAACTGTTTTTT. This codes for CASSVGRGASNEKLFF.

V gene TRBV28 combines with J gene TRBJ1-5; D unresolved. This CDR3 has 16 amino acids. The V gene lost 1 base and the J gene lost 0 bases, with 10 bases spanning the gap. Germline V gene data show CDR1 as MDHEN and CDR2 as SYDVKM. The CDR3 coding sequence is TGTGCCAGCAGTTTATTTCCCGGGAATAGCAATCAGCCCCAGCATTTT. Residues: CASSLFPGNSNQPQHF.

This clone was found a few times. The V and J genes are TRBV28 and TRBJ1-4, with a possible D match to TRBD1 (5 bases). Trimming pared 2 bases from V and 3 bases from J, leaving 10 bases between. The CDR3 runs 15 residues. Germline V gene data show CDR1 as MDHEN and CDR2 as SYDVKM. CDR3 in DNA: TGTGCCAGCAGTTTAGGTGGACACGCTAATGAAAAACTGTTTTTT. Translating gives CASSLGGHANEKLFF.

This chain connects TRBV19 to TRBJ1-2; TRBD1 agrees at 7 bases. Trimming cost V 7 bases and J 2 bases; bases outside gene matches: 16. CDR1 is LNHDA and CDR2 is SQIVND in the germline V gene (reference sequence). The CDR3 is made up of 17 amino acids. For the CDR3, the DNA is TGTGCCAGTACCCTAAACCCGGGACAGCGGATAAACTATGGCTACACCTTC. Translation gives CASTLNPGQRINYGYTF.

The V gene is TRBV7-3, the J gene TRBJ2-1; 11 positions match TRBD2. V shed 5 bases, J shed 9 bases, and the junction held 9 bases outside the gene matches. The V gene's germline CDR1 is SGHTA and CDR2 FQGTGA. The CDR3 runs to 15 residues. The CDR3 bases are TGTGCCAGCAGCCCAGTACTAGCGGGAGCGGGTGAGCAGTTCTTC. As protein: CASSPVLAGAGEQFF.

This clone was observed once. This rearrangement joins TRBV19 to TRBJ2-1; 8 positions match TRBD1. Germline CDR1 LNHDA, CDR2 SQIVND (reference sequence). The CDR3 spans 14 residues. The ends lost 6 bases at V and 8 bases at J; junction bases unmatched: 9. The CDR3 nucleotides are TGTGCCAGTAGCGCGGGACAGGCTTTTGATGAGCAGTTCTTC. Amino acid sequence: CASSAGQAFDEQFF.

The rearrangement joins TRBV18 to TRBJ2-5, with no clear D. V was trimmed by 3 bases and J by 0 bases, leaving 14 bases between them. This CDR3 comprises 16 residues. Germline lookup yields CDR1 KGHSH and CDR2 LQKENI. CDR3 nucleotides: TGTGCCAGCTCACCCCTGGGCAGGTCAAACCAAGAGACCCAGTACTTC. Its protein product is CASSPLGRSNQETQYF. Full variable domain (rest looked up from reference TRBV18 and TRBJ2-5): NAGVMQNPRHLVRRRGQEARLRCSPMKGHSHVYWYRQLPEEGLKFMVYLQKENIIDESGMPKERFSAEFPKEGPSILRIQQVVRGDSAAYFCASSPLGRSNQETQYFGPGTRLLVL.

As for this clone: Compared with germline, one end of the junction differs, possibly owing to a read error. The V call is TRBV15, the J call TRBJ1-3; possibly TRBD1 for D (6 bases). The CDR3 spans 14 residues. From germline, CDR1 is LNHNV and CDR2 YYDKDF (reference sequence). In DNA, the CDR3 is TGTGCCACCAGCACCGACAGGTCTGAAAACACCATATATTTT. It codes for CATSTDRSENTIYF.

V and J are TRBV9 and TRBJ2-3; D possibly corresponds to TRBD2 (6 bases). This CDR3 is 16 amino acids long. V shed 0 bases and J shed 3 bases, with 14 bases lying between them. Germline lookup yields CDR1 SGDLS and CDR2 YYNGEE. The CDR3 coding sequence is TGTGCCAGCAGCGTAGGGACTATACCAGAGACAGATACGCAGTATTTT. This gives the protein CASSVGTIPETDTQYF.

For the CDR3, the DNA is TGTGCCAGCAGCTTAGATGGGGCGGGGGGAGTCTTGGATACGCAGTATTTT. It is translated as CASSLDGAGGVLDTQYF. The chain links TRBV11-2 to TRBJ2-3; 8 nucleotides match TRBD2. The CDR3 loop spans 17 amino acids. Germline V CDR1 and CDR2: SGHAT, FQNNGV. V shed 0 bases, J shed 6 bases, and the junction held 11 bases outside the gene matches.

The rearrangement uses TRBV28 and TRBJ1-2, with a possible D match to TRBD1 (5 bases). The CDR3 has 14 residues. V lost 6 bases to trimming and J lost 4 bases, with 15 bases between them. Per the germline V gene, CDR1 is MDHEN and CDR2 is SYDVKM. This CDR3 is CASRQIQESYGYTF. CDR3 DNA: TGTGCCAGCAGACAAATACAGGAGTCCTATGGCTACACCTTC.

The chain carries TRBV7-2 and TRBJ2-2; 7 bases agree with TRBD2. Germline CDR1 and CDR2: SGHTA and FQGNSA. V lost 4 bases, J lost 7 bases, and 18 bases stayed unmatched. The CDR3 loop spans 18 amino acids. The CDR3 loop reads CASSSPIGGGPRVGELFF. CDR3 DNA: TGTGCCAGCAGCTCCCCCATTGGGGGAGGGCCGAGGGTCGGGGAGCTGTTTTTT.

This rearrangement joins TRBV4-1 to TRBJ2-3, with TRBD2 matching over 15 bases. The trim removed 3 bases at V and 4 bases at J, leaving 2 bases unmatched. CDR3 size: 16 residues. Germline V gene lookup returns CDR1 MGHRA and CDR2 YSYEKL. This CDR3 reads CASSHGLAGGSDTQYF. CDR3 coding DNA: TGCGCCAGCAGCCACGGACTAGCGGGGGGGTCAGATACGCAGTATTTT.

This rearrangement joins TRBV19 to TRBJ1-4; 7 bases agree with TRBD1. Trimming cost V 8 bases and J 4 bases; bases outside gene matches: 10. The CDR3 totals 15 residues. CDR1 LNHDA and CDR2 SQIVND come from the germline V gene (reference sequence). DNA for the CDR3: TGTGCCAGTCAATCTCGGGACAGCTATAATGAAAAACTGTTTTTT. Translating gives CASQSRDSYNEKLFF.

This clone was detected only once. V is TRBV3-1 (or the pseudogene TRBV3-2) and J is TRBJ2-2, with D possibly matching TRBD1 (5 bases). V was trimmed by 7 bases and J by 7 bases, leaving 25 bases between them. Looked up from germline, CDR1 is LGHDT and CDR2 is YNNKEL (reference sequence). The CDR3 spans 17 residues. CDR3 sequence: CASTRSPDTGLFGELFF. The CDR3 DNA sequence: TGTGCCAGCACCCGATCGCCGGACACGGGTCTCTTCGGGGAGCTGTTTTTT.

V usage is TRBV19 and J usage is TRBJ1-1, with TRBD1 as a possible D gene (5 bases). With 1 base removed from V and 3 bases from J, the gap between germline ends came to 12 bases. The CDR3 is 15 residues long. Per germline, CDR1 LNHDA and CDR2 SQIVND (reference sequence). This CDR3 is CASSIVEGADTEAFF. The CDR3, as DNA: TGTGCCAGTAGTATAGTAGAAGGGGCGGACACTGAAGCTTTCTTT.

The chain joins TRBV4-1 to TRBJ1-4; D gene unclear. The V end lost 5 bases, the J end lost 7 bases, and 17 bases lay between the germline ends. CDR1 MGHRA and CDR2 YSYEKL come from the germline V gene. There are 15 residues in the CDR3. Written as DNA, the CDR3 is TGCGCCAGCAGCGACTGGAAGAGCGGGGTTGAAAAACTGTTTTTT. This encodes CASSDWKSGVEKLFF.

The CDR3 sequence is CASSQYQHHEVGGARCGLNTEAFF. In DNA form, the CDR3 reads TGCGCCAGCAGTCAATACCAGCACCACGAAGTCGGGGGGGCGAGGTGCGGGCTCAACACTGAAGCTTTCTTT. The J gene is TRBJ1-1, the V gene TRBV23-1, with D tentatively TRBD1 (6 bases). TRBV23-1 is labeled an ORF, and its function is uncertain. V was clipped by 1 base and J by 2 bases, with 38 bases between them. The CDR3 loop spans 24 amino acids.

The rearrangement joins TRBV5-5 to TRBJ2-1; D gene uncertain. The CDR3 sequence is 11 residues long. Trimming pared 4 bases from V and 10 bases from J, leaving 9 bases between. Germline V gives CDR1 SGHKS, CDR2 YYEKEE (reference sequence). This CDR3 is CASSTSLEQFF. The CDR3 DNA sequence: TGTGCCAGCAGCACCTCACTCGAGCAGTTCTTC.